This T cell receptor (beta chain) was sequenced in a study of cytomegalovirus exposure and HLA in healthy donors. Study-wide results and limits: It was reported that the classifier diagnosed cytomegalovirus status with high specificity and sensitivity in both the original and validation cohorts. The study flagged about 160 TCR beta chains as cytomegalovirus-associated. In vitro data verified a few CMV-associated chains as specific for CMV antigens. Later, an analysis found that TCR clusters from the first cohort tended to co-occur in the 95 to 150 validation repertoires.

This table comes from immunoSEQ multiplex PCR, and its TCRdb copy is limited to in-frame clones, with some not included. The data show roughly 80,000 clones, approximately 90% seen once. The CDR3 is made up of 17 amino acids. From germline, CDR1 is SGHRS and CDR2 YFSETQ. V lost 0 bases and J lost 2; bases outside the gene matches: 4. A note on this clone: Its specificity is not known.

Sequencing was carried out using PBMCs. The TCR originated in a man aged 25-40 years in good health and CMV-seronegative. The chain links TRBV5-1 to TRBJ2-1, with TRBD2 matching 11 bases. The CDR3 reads CASSLATSGRTYNEQFF. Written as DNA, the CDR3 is TGCGCCAGCAGCTTGGCCACTAGCGGGAGAACCTACAATGAGCAGTTCTTC.